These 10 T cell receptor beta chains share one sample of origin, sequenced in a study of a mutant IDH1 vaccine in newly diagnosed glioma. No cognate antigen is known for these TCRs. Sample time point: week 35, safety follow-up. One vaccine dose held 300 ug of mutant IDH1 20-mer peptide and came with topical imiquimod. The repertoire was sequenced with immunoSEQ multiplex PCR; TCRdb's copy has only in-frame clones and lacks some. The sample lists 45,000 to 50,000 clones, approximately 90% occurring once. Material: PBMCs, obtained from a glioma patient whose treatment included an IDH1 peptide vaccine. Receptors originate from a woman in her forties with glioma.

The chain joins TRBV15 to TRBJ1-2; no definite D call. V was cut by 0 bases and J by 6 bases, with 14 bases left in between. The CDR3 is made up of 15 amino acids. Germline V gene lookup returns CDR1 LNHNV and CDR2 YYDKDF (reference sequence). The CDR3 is CATSRDIRRLDGYTF. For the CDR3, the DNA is TGTGCCACCAGCAGAGATATTCGGAGATTGGATGGCTACACCTTC.

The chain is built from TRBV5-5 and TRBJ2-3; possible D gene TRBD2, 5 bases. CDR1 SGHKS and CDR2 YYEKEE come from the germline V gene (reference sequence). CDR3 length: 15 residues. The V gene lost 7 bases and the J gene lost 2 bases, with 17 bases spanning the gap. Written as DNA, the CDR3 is TGTGCCAGCTGTATCACTAGTCTGTCCACAGATACGCAGTATTTT. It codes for CASCITSLSTDTQYF.

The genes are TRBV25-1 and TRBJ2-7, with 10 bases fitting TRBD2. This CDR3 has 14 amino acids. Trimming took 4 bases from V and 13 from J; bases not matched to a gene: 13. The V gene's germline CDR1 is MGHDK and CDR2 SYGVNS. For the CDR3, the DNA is TGTGCCAGCAGTGCATCACTTAGCGGGAGGCCCGTATACTTC. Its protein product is CASSASLSGRPVYF.

The CDR3 sequence: CASSQGERGPYEQYF. The CDR3 bases are TGTGCCAGCAGCCAAGGGGAGCGGGGGCCCTACGAGCAGTACTTC. The V and J genes are TRBV4-2 and TRBJ2-7; 8 nucleotides agree with TRBD2. The CDR3 is 15 residues long. Looked up from germline, CDR1 is LGHNA and CDR2 is YNFKEQ. After removal of 1 base from V and 2 bases from J, the junction contained 4 bases not matched to a gene.

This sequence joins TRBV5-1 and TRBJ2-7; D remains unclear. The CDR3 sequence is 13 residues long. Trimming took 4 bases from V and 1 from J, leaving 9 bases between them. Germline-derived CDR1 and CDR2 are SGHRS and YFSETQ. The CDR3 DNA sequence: TGCGCCAGCAGCAAGGGCTCTTCCTACGAGCAGTACTTC. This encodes CASSKGSSYEQYF. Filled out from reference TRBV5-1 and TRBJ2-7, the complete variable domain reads KAGVTQTPRYLIKTRGQQVTLSCSPISGHRSVSWYQQTPGQGLQFLFEYFSETQRNKGNFPGRFSGRQFSNSRSEMNVSTLELGDSALYLCASSKGSSYEQYFGPGTRLTVT.

CDR3 protein: CASSTDRSNYGYTF. Written as DNA, the CDR3 is TGTGCCAGTAGTACCGACAGATCTAACTATGGCTACACCTTC. The chain couples TRBV19 to TRBJ1-2, with D perhaps TRBD1 (5 bases). Trimming removed 4 bases at V and 0 bases at J, with 9 bases between. There are 14 residues in the CDR3. Germline assignment: CDR1 LNHDA and CDR2 SQIVND (reference sequence).

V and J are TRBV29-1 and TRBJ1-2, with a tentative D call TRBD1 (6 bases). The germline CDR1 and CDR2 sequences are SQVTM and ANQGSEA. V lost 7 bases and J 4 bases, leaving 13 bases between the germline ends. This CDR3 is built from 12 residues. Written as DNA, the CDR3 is TGCAGCGCTGAGGACAGACTCTATGGCTACACCTTC. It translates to CSAEDRLYGYTF.

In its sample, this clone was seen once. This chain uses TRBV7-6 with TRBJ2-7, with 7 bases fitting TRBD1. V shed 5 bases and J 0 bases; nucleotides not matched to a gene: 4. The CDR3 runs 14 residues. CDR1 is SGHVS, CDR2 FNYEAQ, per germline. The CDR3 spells CASSEQGHSYEQYF. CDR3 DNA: TGTGCCAGCAGCGAACAGGGGCACTCCTACGAGCAGTACTTC.

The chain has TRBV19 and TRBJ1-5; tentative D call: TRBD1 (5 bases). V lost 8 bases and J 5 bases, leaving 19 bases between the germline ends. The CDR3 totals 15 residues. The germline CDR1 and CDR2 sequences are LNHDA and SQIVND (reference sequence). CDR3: CASLDQGLDYQPQHF. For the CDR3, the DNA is TGTGCCAGTTTGGACCAGGGTCTGGATTATCAGCCCCAGCATTTT.

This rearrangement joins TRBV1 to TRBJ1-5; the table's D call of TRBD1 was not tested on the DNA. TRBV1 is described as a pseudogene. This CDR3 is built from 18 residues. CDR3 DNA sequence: TGCACCAGCAGCCAAGTTCTCAGGGAATGGTTGGTCGACCAGCCCCAGCATTTT. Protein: CTSSQVLREWLVDQPQHF.